A single sample is the source of the 15 T cell receptor beta chains below, sequenced in a study of cytomegalovirus exposure and HLA in healthy donors. 13 Jbeta primers and 60 Vbeta primers were used for the PCR. Profiled with immunoSEQ multiplex PCR; TCRdb holds only in-frame clones, not every one. This table holds some 150,000 clones, more than 80% found once. Material: PBMCs. The receptors originated from a woman in her thirties in good health and CMV-seropositive.

The genes are TRBV7-3 and TRBJ2-2; maybe TRBD2 (6 bases). Trimming removed 1 base from V and 5 bases from J, with 14 bases in between. The CDR3 is made up of 16 amino acids. The germline V gene encodes CDR1 SGHTA and CDR2 FQGTGA. The CDR3 spells CASSLNRAGKTGELFF. Here the CDR3 DNA reads TGTGCCAGCAGCTTAAATCGTGCGGGAAAAACCGGGGAGCTGTTTTTT.

The J gene is TRBJ1-5, the V gene TRBV6-5; D call uncertain. Per the germline V gene, CDR1 is MNHEY and CDR2 is SVGAGI. CDR3 length equals 15 residues. Trimming cost V 0 bases and J 3 bases, with 9 bases left between them. CDR3 bases: TGTGCCAGCAGTTACTCGGGAGGGCCCAATCAGCCCCAGCATTTT. Amino acid sequence: CASSYSGGPNQPQHF.

This chain uses TRBV18 with TRBJ2-6; 8 bases fit TRBD1. Trimming removed 0 bases from V and 1 base from J; junction bases left unmatched: 8. Germline CDR1 reads KGHSH; CDR2 reads LQKENI. This CDR3 comprises 19 residues. CDR3 bases: TGTGCCAGCTCACCACCTGGCAGGGGGCGTGGATCTGGGGCCAACGTCCTGACTTTC. Protein: CASSPPGRGRGSGANVLTF.

The J gene is TRBJ2-7, the V gene TRBV30; TRBD1 matches at 7 bases. J gave up 7 bases and V 2 bases, and 11 bases lay outside the gene matches. The germline gives CDR1 GTSNPN, CDR2 SVGIG (reference sequence). This CDR3 region has 14 residues. The CDR3 DNA sequence: TGTGCCTGGAGTCCTCCAGGGGGTCCCCGGGAGCAGTACTTC. Protein sequence: CAWSPPGGPREQYF.

V and J are TRBV12-5 and TRBJ2-3; D unresolved. The V gene lost 2 bases and the J gene lost 2 bases, with 8 bases spanning the gap. Germline loops: CDR1 LGHNT, CDR2 FRNRAP. This CDR3 spans 14 amino acids. The CDR3 DNA follows: TGTGCTAGTGGTTTGTACAGATCCACAGATACGCAGTATTTT. The encoded protein is CASGLYRSTDTQYF.

The gene calls are TRBV21-1 and TRBJ2-4; the tabulated D call, TRBD1, remains unverified against the DNA. TRBV21-1 is assigned pseudogene status. The CDR3 covers 21 residues. The CDR3 is CASSKALDRTGRALAKNIQYF. The DNA of the CDR3 is TGTGCCAGCAGCAAAGCGCTGGATCGGACAGGAAGGGCTCTAGCCAAAAACATTCAGTACTTC.

The V gene is TRBV29-1, the J gene TRBJ2-5; TRBD1 is a possible D gene (6 bases). The CDR3 length is 14 residues. Germline CDR1 reads SQVTM; CDR2 reads ANQGSEA. Trimming cost V 4 bases and J 2 bases, with 14 bases left between them. CDR3: CSVGAGALQETQYF. The CDR3 DNA follows: TGCAGCGTTGGAGCAGGGGCCTTACAAGAGACCCAGTACTTC.

This clone showed up just a few times. The chain links TRBV18 to TRBJ2-1; TRBD2 agrees at 9 bases. V shed 3 bases, J shed 6 bases, and the junction held 6 bases outside the gene matches. There are 15 residues in the CDR3. From germline, CDR1 is KGHSH and CDR2 LQKENI. CDR3 sequence reads: CASSPTIAGVNEQFF. The CDR3 nucleotides read TGTGCCAGCTCACCCACGATAGCGGGGGTCAATGAGCAGTTCTTC.

The V and J genes are TRBV9 and TRBJ2-5; TRBD1 aligns across 9 bases. The DNA end favors TRBJ2-7, so the J call may be wrong. Germline loops: CDR1 SGDLS, CDR2 YYNGEE. This CDR3 is built from 15 residues. CDR3 loop: CASSTSPGQGNEQYF. The CDR3, as DNA: TGTGCCAGCAGCACCTCCCCGGGACAGGGTAACGAGCAGTACTTC.

The chain links TRBV9 to TRBJ2-3, with 10 positions matching TRBD2. Trimming removed 2 bases from V and 3 bases from J; junction bases left unmatched: 9. Germline CDR1 reads SGDLS; CDR2 reads YYNGEE. This CDR3 is 17 amino acids long. CDR3 coding DNA: TGTGCCAGCAGCGTGGGAGCGGGGGGGCGTCGAACAGATACGCAGTATTTT. This gives the protein CASSVGAGGRRTDTQYF.

V usage is TRBV7-2 and J usage is TRBJ2-7; D may be TRBD2 (5 bases). Germline CDR1 SGHTA, CDR2 FQGNSA. Trimming removed 3 bases from V and 2 bases from J, with 8 bases in between. The CDR3 consists of 13 residues. The CDR3 loop reads CASSFTGTYEQYF. As DNA, the CDR3 is TGTGCCAGCAGCTTTACGGGAACCTACGAGCAGTACTTC.

The chain couples TRBV28 to TRBJ1-4; 8 bases fit TRBD1. J lost 3 bases, V lost 5 bases, and 14 bases had no gene match. The CDR3 totals 18 residues. CDR1 MDHEN and CDR2 SYDVKM come from the germline V gene. DNA of the CDR3: TGTGCCAGCAGTCTGATTTCGACAGGGGTGCGGTCTAATGAAAAACTGTTTTTT. It is translated as CASSLISTGVRSNEKLFF.

This chain links TRBV18 with TRBJ1-6; 9 bases align to TRBD1. The CDR3 length is 14 residues. V lost 4 bases to trimming and J lost 10 bases; unmatched junction nucleotides: 5. Germline CDR1 and CDR2: KGHSH and LQKENI. The CDR3 DNA sequence: TGTGCCAGCTCACTCGGACAGGGGTACTCACCCCTCCACTTT. It yields the protein CASSLGQGYSPLHF.

The chain links TRBV4-1 to TRBJ1-4; D perhaps matches TRBD1 (5 bases). The CDR3 sequence is 15 residues long. The V gene's germline CDR1 is MGHRA and CDR2 YSYEKL. Trimming removed 1 base from V and 10 bases from J, with 16 bases in between. The CDR3 loop is CASSQVSGSLGKLFF. The CDR3, as DNA: TGCGCCAGCAGCCAAGTTTCAGGGTCTCTCGGAAAACTGTTTTTT.

The chain is built from TRBV6-1 and TRBJ2-7, with D possibly TRBD1 on 5 matching bases. Trimming cost V 1 base and J 6 bases, with 13 bases left between them. Germline-derived CDR1 and CDR2 are MNHNS and SASEGT. There are 14 residues in the CDR3. The chain's CDR3 is CASSEVGRESEQYF. CDR3 nucleotides: TGTGCCAGCAGTGAAGTGGGCAGGGAATCCGAGCAGTACTTC.